This T cell receptor (beta chain) is drawn from a study of blood T cell repertoires in COVID-19. Study at large: The United States, Italy and Spain were the sources of the acute and convalescent COVID-19 samples. PBMCs, B-cell-depleted T cells, or T cells provided the cDNA or gDNA that made up the material.

Original methodology: Amplification from reference gene primers served as the basis for estimated nucleated cell counts. Libraries were prepared by immunoSEQ multiplex PCR; TCRdb keeps only in-frame clonotypes and omits some of them. The DNA gave D and trimming, while V, J and clone size come from that table. The data hold about 97,000 clones, with more than 85% observed a single time. Germline CDR1 is SGHAT and CDR2 is FQNNGV. Trimming removed 0 bases from V and 0 bases from J, with 8 bases in between. The CDR3 is made up of 15 amino acids. V and J are TRBV11-2 and TRBJ2-5, with D possibly TRBD2 on 5 matching bases. The sequenced sample was peripheral blood. The TCR comes from a man aged 18 to 30 with acute or convalescent COVID-19. CDR3 loop: CASSLDPGNQETQYF. The CDR3 region has the DNA TGTGCCAGCAGCTTAGATCCGGGGAACCAAGAGACCCAGTACTTC.